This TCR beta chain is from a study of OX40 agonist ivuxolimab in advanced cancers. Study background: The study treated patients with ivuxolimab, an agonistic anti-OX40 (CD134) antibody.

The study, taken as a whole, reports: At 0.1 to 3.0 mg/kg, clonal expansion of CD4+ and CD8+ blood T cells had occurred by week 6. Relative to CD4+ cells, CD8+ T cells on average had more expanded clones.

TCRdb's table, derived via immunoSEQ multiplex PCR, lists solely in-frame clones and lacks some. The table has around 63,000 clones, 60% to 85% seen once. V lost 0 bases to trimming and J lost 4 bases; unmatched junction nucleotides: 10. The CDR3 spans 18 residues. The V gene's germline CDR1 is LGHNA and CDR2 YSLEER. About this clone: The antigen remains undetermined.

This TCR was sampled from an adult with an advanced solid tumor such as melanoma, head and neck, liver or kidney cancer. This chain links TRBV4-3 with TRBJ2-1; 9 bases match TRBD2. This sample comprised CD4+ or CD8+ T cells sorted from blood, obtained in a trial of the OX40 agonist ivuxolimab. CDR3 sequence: CASSQDPWAGGPYNEQFF. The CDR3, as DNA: TGCGCCAGCAGCCAAGACCCCTGGGCGGGAGGGCCGTACAATGAGCAGTTCTTC.